This T cell receptor (beta chain) was obtained from a study of T cells after posttransplantation cyclophosphamide. Here immunoSEQ multiplex PCR was the method, and the copy in TCRdb shows in-frame clones only, minus some. The data show approximately 30,000 clones, 70% to 90% seen once. Study-wide results and caveats: Skin or GI-infiltrating T cells shared few TRB sequences with blood. Donor-recipient repertoire similarity was low at 1-2 months, rising over year one. Recipient CMV seropositivity and CMV reactivation strongly tracked TRB clonality.

The sample holds a few counts of this clone. The antigen remains unidentified. The CDR3 spans 16 residues. CDR1 and CDR2 from the germline V gene are MDHEN and SYDVKM. Trimming removed 6 bases from V and 4 bases from J; junction bases left unmatched: 9. This TCR came from a woman aged 40 to 55 with a blood cancer, CMV-positive, and with a related stem cell donor. This rearrangement joins TRBV28 to TRBJ2-2; 9 bases match TRBD1. Sequenced: PBMCs. The CDR3 DNA is TGTGCCAGCAGAGGGGGACAGGGTTCGAGCACCGGGGAGCTGTTTTTT. Its protein is CASRGGQGSSTGELFF.